This T cell receptor beta chain is drawn from a study of CD4 T cells in relation to SARS-CoV-2 and coronaviruses. Using immunoSEQ multiplex PCR, the repertoire was profiled, and TCRdb retains in-frame clones only, with some absent. The sample shows 9,500 to 11,000 clones, about 81% of them seen only once. On this clone itself: As yet, its antigen is unknown.

The unexposed donors gave CD4+ T cells in about 2011-2018, prior to COVID-19. Isolation of CD4+ T cells took place after about 10 days in culture. Study findings and constraints: Compared with monoreactive clones, crossreactive clones showed significantly weaker SARS-CoV-2 expansion.

The receptor comes from a human donor in good health. The sequenced sample was CD4+ T cells from PBMCs, cultured in vitro.

CDR3 DNA sequence: TGTGCCAGTAGCACGGGGCGTAGCTCCTACGAGCAGTACTTC. Translating it yields CASSTGRSSYEQYF. The V gene is TRBV19, the J gene TRBJ2-7, with D perhaps given as TRBD1 or TRBD2 (5 bases each). V gave up 6 bases and J gave up 0 bases, with 12 bases separating them. CDR3 length equals 14 residues. Per the germline V gene, CDR1 is LNHDA and CDR2 is SQIVND (reference sequence).